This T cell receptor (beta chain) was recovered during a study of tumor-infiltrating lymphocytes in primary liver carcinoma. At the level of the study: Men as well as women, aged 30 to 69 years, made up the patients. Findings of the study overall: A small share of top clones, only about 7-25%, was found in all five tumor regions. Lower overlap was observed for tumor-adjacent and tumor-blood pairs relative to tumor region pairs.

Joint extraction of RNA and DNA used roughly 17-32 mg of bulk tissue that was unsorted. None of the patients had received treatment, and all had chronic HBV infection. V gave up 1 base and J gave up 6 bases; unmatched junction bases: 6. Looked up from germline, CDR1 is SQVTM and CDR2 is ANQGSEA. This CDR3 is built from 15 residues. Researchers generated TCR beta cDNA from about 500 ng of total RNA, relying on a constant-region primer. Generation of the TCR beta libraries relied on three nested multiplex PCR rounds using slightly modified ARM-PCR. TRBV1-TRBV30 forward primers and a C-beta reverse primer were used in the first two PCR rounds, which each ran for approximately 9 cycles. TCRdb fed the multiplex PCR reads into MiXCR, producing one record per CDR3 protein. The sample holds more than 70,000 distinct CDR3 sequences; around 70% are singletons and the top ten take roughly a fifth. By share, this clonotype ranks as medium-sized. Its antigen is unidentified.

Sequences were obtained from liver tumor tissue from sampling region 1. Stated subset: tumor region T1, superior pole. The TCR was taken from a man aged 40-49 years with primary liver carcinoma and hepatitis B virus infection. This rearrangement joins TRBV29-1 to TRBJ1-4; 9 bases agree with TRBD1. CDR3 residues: CSVEALGQGDEKLFF. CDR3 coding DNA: TGCAGCGTTGAAGCCCTGGGACAGGGTGATGAAAAACTGTTTTTT.